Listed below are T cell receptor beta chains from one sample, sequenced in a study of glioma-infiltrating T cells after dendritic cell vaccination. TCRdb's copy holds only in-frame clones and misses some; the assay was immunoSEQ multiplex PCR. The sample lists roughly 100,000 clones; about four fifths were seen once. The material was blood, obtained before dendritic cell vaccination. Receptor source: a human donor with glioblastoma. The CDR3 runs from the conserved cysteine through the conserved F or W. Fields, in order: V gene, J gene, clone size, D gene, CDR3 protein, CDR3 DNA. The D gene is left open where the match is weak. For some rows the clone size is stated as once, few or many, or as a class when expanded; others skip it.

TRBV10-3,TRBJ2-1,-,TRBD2,CAITVAGGRDEQFF,TGTGCCATCACCGTAGCGGGGGGCAGGGATGAGCAGTTCTTC
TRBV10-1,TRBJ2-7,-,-,CASSKLNILGTTYEQYF,TGCGCCAGCAGTAAATTAAATATACTAGGAACTACCTACGAGCAGTACTTC
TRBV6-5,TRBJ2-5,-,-,CASRAGIQETQYF,TGTGCCAGCAGGGCGGGGATCCAAGAGACCCAGTACTTC
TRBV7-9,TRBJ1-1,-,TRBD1,CASSQDRESTEAFF,TGTGCCAGCAGCCAGGACAGGGAGAGCACTGAAGCTTTCTTT
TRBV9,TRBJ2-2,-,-,CASSVALGGTGELFF,TGTGCCAGCAGCGTAGCGCTAGGAGGCACCGGGGAGCTGTTTTTT
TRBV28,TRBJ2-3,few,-,CASSTSWTGGRDTQYF,TGTGCCAGCAGCACATCTTGGACCGGAGGGAGGGATACGCAGTATTTT
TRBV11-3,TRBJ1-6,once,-,CASSLGEAGISPLHF,TGTGCCAGCAGCTTAGGAGAGGCGGGTATCTCACCCCTCCACTTT
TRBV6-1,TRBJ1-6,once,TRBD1,CASTKGQENSPLHF,TGTGCCAGCACGAAGGGACAGGAAAATTCACCCCTCCACTTT
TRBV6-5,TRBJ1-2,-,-,CASSSDTGSDRGYTF,TGTGCCAGCAGTTCCGATACGGGCAGCGACAGAGGCTACACCTTC
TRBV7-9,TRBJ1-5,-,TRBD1,CASSTDREQPQHF,TGTGCCAGCAGCACCGACAGGGAACAGCCCCAGCATTTT
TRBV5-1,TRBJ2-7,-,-,CASSYQGGAESYEQYF,TGCGCCAGCAGTTACCAAGGAGGGGCGGAATCCTACGAGCAGTACTTC
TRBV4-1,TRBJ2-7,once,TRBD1,CASSEEDRGLDEQYF,TGCGCCAGCAGCGAGGAGGACAGGGGGCTGGACGAGCAGTACTTC
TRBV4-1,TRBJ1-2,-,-,CASSLYERGDYGYTF,TGCGCCAGCAGCCTTTACGAACGGGGGGACTATGGCTACACCTTC
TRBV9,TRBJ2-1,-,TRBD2,CASSDPLAGGHVEDEQFF,TGTGCCAGCAGCGACCCCCTAGCGGGGGGGCATGTTGAGGATGAGCAGTTCTTC
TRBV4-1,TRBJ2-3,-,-,CASSQGTSTSTDTQYF,TGCGCCAGCAGCCAAGGGACAAGTACTAGCACAGATACGCAGTATTTT
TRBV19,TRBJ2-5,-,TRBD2,CASSEELAGEQETQYF,TGTGCCAGTAGTGAGGAACTAGCGGGGGAACAAGAGACCCAGTACTTC
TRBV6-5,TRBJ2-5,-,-,CASSYSTVTQETQYF,TGTGCCAGCAGTTACTCGACAGTAACCCAAGAGACCCAGTACTTC
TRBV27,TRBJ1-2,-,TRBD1,CASTPFAGQNYGYTF,TGTGCCAGCACCCCCTTCGCGGGACAGAACTATGGCTACACCTTC
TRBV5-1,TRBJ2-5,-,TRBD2,CASSGTRSGETQYF,TGCGCCAGCAGCGGGACTAGGAGTGGAGAGACCCAGTACTTC
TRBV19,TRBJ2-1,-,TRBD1,CASSIADRGGNEQFF,TGTGCCAGTAGTATAGCCGACAGGGGAGGAAATGAGCAGTTCTTC
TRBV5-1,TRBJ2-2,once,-,CASSLIGGNTGELFF,TGCGCCAGCAGCTTGATTGGGGGCAACACCGGGGAGCTGTTTTTT
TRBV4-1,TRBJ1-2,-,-,CASSSLWGVDGYTF,TGCGCCAGCAGCTCCCTGTGGGGGGTGGATGGCTACACCTTC
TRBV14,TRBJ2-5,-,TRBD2,CASSPTSGGHQETQYF,TGTGCCAGCAGCCCGACTAGCGGGGGACACCAAGAGACCCAGTACTTC
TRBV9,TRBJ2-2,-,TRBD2,CASSVELATNTGELFF,TGTGCCAGCAGCGTCGAACTAGCGACGAACACCGGGGAGCTGTTTTTT
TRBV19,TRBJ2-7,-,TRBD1,CASTQGDSYEQYF,TGTGCCAGTACCCAGGGGGATTCCTACGAGCAGTACTTC
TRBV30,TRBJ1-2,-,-,CAWSLKQLNYGYTF,TGTGCCTGGAGTCTTAAACAGCTTAACTATGGCTACACCTTC
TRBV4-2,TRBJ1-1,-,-,CASSQVAGRAFF,TGTGCCAGCAGCCAAGTGGCAGGGCGAGCTTTCTTT
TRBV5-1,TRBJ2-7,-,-,CASSLAALNDYEQYF,TGCGCCAGCAGCTTGGCCGCACTAAACGACTACGAGCAGTACTTC
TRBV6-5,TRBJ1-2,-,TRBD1,CASSADRDGYTF,TGTGCCAGCAGTGCCGACAGGGATGGCTACACCTTC